This T cell receptor (beta chain) was found in a study of post-analysis software for immune sequencing data. Study observations and caveats: Under F measure analysis, samples from one preparation batch co-clustered strongly. Patients showed TRBV5-6, TRBV5-1 and TRBV20-1 among five TRBV segments more frequent than in controls. When compared against controls, multiple sclerosis patients showed significantly lower normalized Chao1 diversity.

Regarding this clonotype: Its antigen is not identified.

Sequencing libraries made from TCR beta cDNA carried unique molecular identifiers. A single record per CDR3 protein comes from TCRdb applying MiXCR to the PCR reads. In the table there are about half a million distinct CDR3 sequences, around 40% of which are singletons. This CDR3 contains 14 residues. Germline CDR1 and CDR2: MGHDK and SYGVNS. The ends were cut back, 2 bases at V and 1 base at J, with 8 bases in the middle. This sequence was found in a girl between 5 and 17 years old with multiple sclerosis. The chain uses TRBV25-1 and TRBJ1-1; D may be TRBD1 (5 bases). The sample was blood. CDR3 amino acids: CASSETTANTEAFF. Written as DNA, the CDR3 is TGTGCCAGCAGTGAAACGACAGCGAACACTGAAGCTTTCTTT.